The clone carrying this T cell receptor (beta chain) was seen once. These data belong to a study of blood T cell repertoires in COVID-19. Across the whole study: The United States, Italy and Spain supplied acute and convalescent COVID-19 samples. The cDNA or gDNA used as material had been derived from T cells, B-cell-depleted T cells, or PBMCs.

From germline, CDR1 is SQVTM and CDR2 ANQGSEA. V lost 3 bases and J lost 1, with 8 bases in between. The CDR3 length is 13 residues. Contact with a PCR-confirmed or clinician-diagnosed COVID-19 case occurred within 2 weeks of entry. Measured with immunoSEQ multiplex PCR; TCRdb has only the in-frame clones, and not every one. There are 280,000 or so clones in the sample; around 92% occur only once, and 2.5% to 3.5% lies in the top ten. Sequencing was done on a sample of PBMCs or T cells enriched from blood (not recorded which). This chain links TRBV29-1 with TRBJ2-3, with D tentatively TRBD2 (5 bases). The source is a woman aged 45-65 years who had been exposed to COVID-19. The chain's CDR3 is CSVDQEGTDTQYF. CDR3 nucleotide sequence: TGCAGCGTTGACCAGGAGGGCACAGATACGCAGTATTTT.